The 14 T cell receptor beta chains below all came from one sample that was sequenced in a study of shared clonotypes between healthy human individuals. Generated by immunoSEQ multiplex PCR, the TCRdb table keeps only in-frame clones and is missing some. The table has about 2.5 million clones, 85% to 95% seen once; the top ten hold approximately 0.41%. Sequences were obtained from naive CD4+ T cells from PBMCs. Subset described: CD45RA+ positively selected. All receptors come from a young man in good health. Some clones in this sample may be carry-over from other donors' samples.

The chain links TRBV6-1 to TRBJ2-7; possibly TRBD2 for D (5 bases). The CDR3 is 13 residues long. Deletions cut 7 bases from V and 2 bases from J, with 12 bases between. In germline, CDR1 is MNHNS, CDR2 SASEGT. The CDR3 nucleotides read TGTGCCAGCATGTCAGTGGAGGCCTACGAGCAGTACTTC. It yields the protein CASMSVEAYEQYF.

V and J are TRBV2 and TRBJ2-3, with a possible D match to TRBD2 (5 bases). Germline CDR1 SNHLY, CDR2 FYNNEI. V shed 2 bases and J shed 3 bases, with 15 bases lying between them. CDR3 length: 16 amino acids. The CDR3 bases are TGTGCCAGCAGTGAACGGGGTCCGGAAATAACAGATACGCAGTATTTT. Translating gives CASSERGPEITDTQYF. The whole variable domain, filled in from reference TRBV2 and TRBJ2-3, reads EPEVTQTPSHQVTQMGQEVILRCVPISNHLYFYWYRQILGQKVEFLVSFYNNEISEKSEIFDDQFSVERPDGSNFTLKIRSTKLEDSAMYFCASSERGPEITDTQYFGPGTRLTVL.

The J gene is TRBJ1-1, the V gene TRBV4-2, with 8 bases fitting TRBD1. Germline V gene data show CDR1 as LGHNA and CDR2 as YNFKEQ. The CDR3 covers 16 residues. The J segment lost 2 bases and the V segment lost 4 bases, leaving 9 bases of the junction unmatched. In nucleotides, the CDR3 is TGTGCCAGCAGCCCCTCCGACAGGGGTAGTAACACTGAAGCTTTCTTT. This codes for CASSPSDRGSNTEAFF.

The chain uses TRBV6-1 and TRBJ2-4; 7 bases match TRBD1. The V gene's germline CDR1 is MNHNS and CDR2 SASEGT. CDR3 length: 15 amino acids. V lost 5 bases and J lost 8; bases outside the gene matches: 12. DNA of the CDR3: TGTGCCAGCAGTCCGCGACAGGGTGGCCAAGACATTCAGTACTTC. Translation gives CASSPRQGGQDIQYF.

The genes are TRBV30 and TRBJ2-7; 7 nucleotides agree with TRBD1. The germline CDR1 and CDR2 sequences are GTSNPN and SVGIG (reference sequence). Trimming cost V 5 bases and J 5 bases; bases outside gene matches: 3. This CDR3 comprises 11 residues. The CDR3 region is CAWDRAHEQYF. CDR3 in DNA: TGTGCCTGGGACAGGGCCCACGAGCAGTACTTC.

The chain links TRBV19 to TRBJ2-5; TRBD2 matches at 7 bases. There are 15 residues in the CDR3. V trimming: 3 bases; J trimming: 1 base; junction bases outside the gene matches: 5. Germline V gene lookup returns CDR1 LNHDA and CDR2 SQIVND (reference sequence). The CDR3 DNA follows: TGTGCCAGTAGTATCAGCGGGGCTGGCCAAGAGACCCAGTACTTC. Translation: CASSISGAGQETQYF.

The chain joins TRBV28 to TRBJ1-1; 9 bases align to TRBD1. The CDR3 has 14 amino acids. Germline-derived CDR1 and CDR2 are MDHEN and SYDVKM. The trim removed 6 bases at V and 5 bases at J, leaving 7 bases unmatched. CDR3 region: CASRTTGGRTEAFF. In DNA form, the CDR3 reads TGTGCCAGCAGGACAACAGGGGGCCGGACTGAAGCTTTCTTT.

Points on this clone: The identical CDR3 is also encoded by other nucleotide sequences in the sample. V and J are TRBV19 and TRBJ2-6, with D unresolved. CDR3 size: 13 residues. Trimming removed 6 bases from V and 1 base from J, with 4 bases in between. Germline values: CDR1 LNHDA, CDR2 SQIVND (reference sequence). The CDR3 DNA follows: TGTGCCAGTAGACCTTCTGGGGCCAACGTCCTGACTTTC. Translation: CASRPSGANVLTF.

This clone was detected only once. As DNA, the CDR3 is TGTGCCAGCTCACGGACTAGCCGCGACAATGAGCAGTTCTTC. This encodes CASSRTSRDNEQFF. This rearrangement joins TRBV18 to TRBJ2-1; TRBD2 agrees at 8 bases. Germline V gene data show CDR1 as KGHSH and CDR2 as LQKENI. V shed 4 bases, J shed 5 bases, and the junction held 4 bases outside the gene matches. This CDR3 region has 14 residues.

This chain uses TRBV9 with TRBJ1-3; a weak D match, TRBD1 (5 bases). Germline CDR1 reads SGDLS; CDR2 reads YYNGEE. This CDR3 has 16 residues. The germline V and J ends were trimmed by 0 bases and 0 bases, with 10 bases remaining between them. CDR3 sequence: CASSVGGQPSGNTIYF. CDR3 DNA sequence: TGTGCCAGCAGCGTAGGGGGCCAGCCCTCTGGAAACACCATATATTTT.

V is TRBV6-6 and J is TRBJ1-1; no reliable D call. Trimming cost V 7 bases and J 1 base, with 4 bases left between them. The CDR3 has 11 residues. CDR1 MNHNY and CDR2 SVGAGI come from the germline V gene (reference sequence). This chain's CDR3 is CASIGNTEAFF. In DNA, the CDR3 is TGTGCCAGCATAGGGAACACTGAAGCTTTCTTT.

V is TRBV7-2 and J is TRBJ2-1; D possibly corresponds to TRBD2 (6 bases). In germline, CDR1 is SGHTA, CDR2 FQGNSA. The CDR3 consists of 15 residues. With 4 bases removed from V and 8 bases from J, the gap between germline ends came to 18 bases. The CDR3 spells CASSSPLYREDEQFF. The CDR3 DNA is TGTGCCAGCAGCTCACCCCTCTATAGGGAGGATGAGCAGTTCTTC.

The chain couples TRBV25-1 to TRBJ1-6; maybe TRBD1 (6 bases). This CDR3 region has 15 residues. Per germline, CDR1 MGHDK and CDR2 SYGVNS. Trimming took 4 bases from V and 11 from J, leaving 18 bases between them. The chain's CDR3 is CASSARGAGLPPLHF. CDR3 in DNA: TGTGCCAGCAGTGCTCGGGGGGCAGGGCTCCCACCCCTCCACTTT.

This chain uses TRBV7-3 with TRBJ2-1; 13 bases align to TRBD2. The CDR3 totals 18 residues. Germline values: CDR1 SGHTA, CDR2 FQGTGA. With 1 base clipped from V and 7 bases from J, the junction kept 10 bases outside the gene matches. CDR3 region: CASSLRTSGSLGTNEQFF. The CDR3 region has the DNA TGTGCCAGCAGCTTAAGGACTAGCGGGAGCTTAGGTACGAATGAGCAGTTCTTC.